Shown below are 2 T cell receptor beta chains from a single sample sequenced in a study of CD8+CD57+ T cells in acquired aplastic anemia. Profiling that covered TCR beta VDJ and CDR3 relied on genomic DNA as its template. TCRdb ran MiXCR on the reads and lists one entry per CDR3 protein. The sample consists of about 240,000 distinct CDR3 sequences, around half of them appearing once. Whoever was chosen for sequencing had shown CD8+CD57+ cell expansion by flow cytometry. The material sequenced was sorted CD4+, CD8+, or CD8+CD57+ T cells (not recorded which) from PBMCs. These receptors were obtained from a human donor with aplastic anemia.

This clonotype was seen just once. The genes are TRBV9 and TRBJ2-7; 8 positions agree with TRBD1. V trimming: 0 bases; J trimming: 2 bases; junction bases outside the gene matches: 7. Germline V gene sequence: CDR1 SGDLS, CDR2 YYNGEE. The CDR3 totals 16 residues. Here the CDR3 reads CASSVGGTGLTYEQYF. DNA for the CDR3: TGTGCCAGCAGCGTAGGAGGGACAGGCCTTACCTACGAGCAGTACTTC.

The rearrangement joins TRBV2 to TRBJ2-7, with D possibly matching TRBD1 (6 bases). Trimming removed 7 bases from V and 2 bases from J, with 9 bases in between. This CDR3 has 12 amino acids. Germline V gene sequence: CDR1 SNHLY, CDR2 FYNNEI. The CDR3 sequence: CASTRTAYEQYF. The CDR3 region has the DNA TGTGCCAGCACGCGGACAGCCTACGAGCAGTACTTC.